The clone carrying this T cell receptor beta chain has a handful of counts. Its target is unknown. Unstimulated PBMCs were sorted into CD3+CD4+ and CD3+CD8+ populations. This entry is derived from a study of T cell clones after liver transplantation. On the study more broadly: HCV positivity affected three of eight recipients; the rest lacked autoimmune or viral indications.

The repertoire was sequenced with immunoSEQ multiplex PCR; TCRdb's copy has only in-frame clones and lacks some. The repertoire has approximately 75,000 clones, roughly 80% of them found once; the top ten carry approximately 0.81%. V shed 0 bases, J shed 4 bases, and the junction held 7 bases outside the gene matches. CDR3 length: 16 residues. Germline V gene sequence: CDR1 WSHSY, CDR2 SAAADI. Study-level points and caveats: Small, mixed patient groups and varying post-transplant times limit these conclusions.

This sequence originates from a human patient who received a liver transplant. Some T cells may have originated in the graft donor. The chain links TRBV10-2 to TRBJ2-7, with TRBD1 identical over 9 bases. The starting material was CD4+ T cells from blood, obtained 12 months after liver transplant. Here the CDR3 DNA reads TGCGCCAGCAGTGAGTCTCAGACAGGGGGAAGGTACGAGCAGTACTTC. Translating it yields CASSESQTGGRYEQYF.